Detailed here is one TCR beta chain. The antigen is undetermined. The V end lost 4 bases, the J end lost 0 bases, and 7 bases lay between the germline ends. The CDR3 runs 15 residues. Germline values: CDR1 WNHNN, CDR2 SYGVQD (reference sequence). TCRdb's table, derived via immunoSEQ multiplex PCR, lists solely in-frame clones and lacks some. The table lists 120,000 or so clones, 90% of them singletons. These data belong to a study of T cell responses to AZD1222 COVID-19 vaccine. Study outcomes and limitations: Variant regions that are unmutated are reportedly the target of nearly half of spike-specific TCRs. Vaccine-associated CD4 TCRs ranged over spike, dominating at 160-218 and 743-854. Donors, mostly white British, included more females; clonal diversity was possibly underestimated.

The specimen comprised peripheral blood, sampled on day 0 of MenACWY control vaccination. The chain recombines TRBV10-1 with TRBJ1-6; D not certain. The clonotype was recovered from an adult in good health. CDR3 residues: CASSAGSSYNSPLHF. The CDR3 DNA is TGCGCCAGCAGTGCTGGGAGCTCCTATAATTCACCCCTCCACTTT.